The clone carrying this TCR beta chain was observed a single time. The antigen is unknown. Sequenced by immunoSEQ multiplex PCR; TCRdb stores in-frame clones only, minus some. The sample consists of 600,000 to 750,000 clones, about two thirds of them appearing once. Germline V lookup: CDR1 SGHAT, CDR2 FQNNGV. The CDR3 is made up of 13 amino acids. V was trimmed by 4 bases and J by 9 bases, leaving 13 bases between them. This sample was included in a study of shared clonotypes between healthy human individuals. Adult Caucasians living in Nashville, Tennessee made up all of the donors. Study-level findings and limits: Between several donors, naive CD4 clonotypes were shared at a level of about 5%.

This rearrangement joins TRBV11-2 to TRBJ2-1; D uncertain. The receptor was derived from a woman under 40 in good health. The sample comprised memory CD4+ T cells sorted from blood. As to subset: CD45RA-negative fraction. CDR3 sequence (DNA): TGTGCCAGCAGCTCTGACACGCTTAGTGAGCAGTTCTTC. Its translation is CASSSDTLSEQFF.